The rows below give T cell receptor beta chains drawn from one sample of a study of T cells in localized non-small cell lung cancer. Some clones are missing from TCRdb's copy, which holds only in-frame ones; the method was immunoSEQ multiplex PCR. Here the sample spans approximately 34,000 clones, roughly 85% being singletons. Sequenced material: peripheral blood, taken before any cancer treatment. These receptor sequences come from a woman aged 35 to 69 with stage I lung adenocarcinoma. CDR3s include the opening cysteine and the closing phenylalanine or tryptophan. Each record gives: D gene, V gene, J gene, clone size, CDR3 DNA, CDR3 protein. D genes are given only for firm matches. Clone size, where shown, is once, few, many, or a class for clones that have expanded.

D: NA
V: TRBV7-2
J: TRBJ2-1
size: NA
DNA: TGTGCCAGCAGCTCGAGCCGGGCCGAGCAGTTCTTC
CDR3: CASSSSRAEQFF

D: NA
V: TRBV7-2
J: TRBJ2-7
size: NA
DNA: TGTGCCAGCAGCTTAGTACGTGCGGGCGGGGCCCCCTCCTACGAGCAGTACTTC
CDR3: CASSLVRAGGAPSYEQYF

D: NA
V: TRBV28
J: TRBJ2-6
size: once
DNA: TGTGCCAGCAGTCCCCTTCTCAGGGTCTCCTTCTCTGGGGCCAACGTCCTGACTTTC
CDR3: CASSPLLRVSFSGANVLTF

D: NA
V: TRBV6-5
J: TRBJ1-6
size: NA
DNA: TGTGCCAGCAGTTACTACAGGGATTCACCCCTCCACTTT
CDR3: CASSYYRDSPLHF

D: NA
V: TRBV11-1
J: TRBJ1-2
size: NA
DNA: TGTGCCAGCACCCCTCACTTCGACAGCAACTATGGCTACACCTTC
CDR3: CASTPHFDSNYGYTF

D: TRBD1
V: TRBV2
J: TRBJ1-1
size: NA
DNA: TGTGCCAGCAGTACAGGGGCGGGGACTGAAGCTTTCTTT
CDR3: CASSTGAGTEAFF

D: NA
V: TRBV7-6
J: TRBJ1-1
size: NA
DNA: TGTGCCAGCAGCTTAAGCTCCTGGGACACTGAAGCTTTCTTT
CDR3: CASSLSSWDTEAFF

D: TRBD1
V: TRBV15
J: TRBJ1-1
size: NA
DNA: TGTGCCACCAGCAGAGGTGGCACAGGGGGCAACACTGAAGCTTTCTTT
CDR3: CATSRGGTGGNTEAFF

D: NA
V: TRBV18
J: TRBJ2-3
size: NA
DNA: TGTGCCAGCTCCCTTTACACAGATACGCAGTATTTT
CDR3: CASSLYTDTQYF

D: NA
V: TRBV7-2
J: TRBJ2-7
size: NA
DNA: TGTGCCAGCAGCCGAGGACGGGCCTACGAGCAGTACTTC
CDR3: CASSRGRAYEQYF

D: NA
V: TRBV2
J: TRBJ1-2
size: few
DNA: TGTGCCAGCAGGCGGACCCTCTTAGGTGGTGGCTACACCTTC
CDR3: CASRRTLLGGGYTF

D: NA
V: TRBV7-3
J: TRBJ2-7
size: NA
DNA: TGTGCCAGCAGCTTAGGAACCGCTTCCGGGCAGTACTTC
CDR3: CASSLGTASGQYF

D: NA
V: TRBV2
J: TRBJ1-3
size: once
DNA: TGTGCCAGCAGTGTTGGGGGGCCTGGAAACACCATATATTTT
CDR3: CASSVGGPGNTIYF

D: TRBD1
V: TRBV28
J: TRBJ1-2
size: NA
DNA: TGTGCCAGCAGCCATCAGGGGGTCGTTAACTATGGCTACACCTTC
CDR3: CASSHQGVVNYGYTF

D: TRBD1
V: TRBV18
J: TRBJ1-5
size: NA
DNA: TGTGCCAGCTCACCCCTGACAGGGGAACAGCCCCAGCATTTT
CDR3: CASSPLTGEQPQHF

D: TRBD2
V: TRBV9
J: TRBJ2-1
size: NA
DNA: TGTGCCAGCAGCGTAGGTCGGGGGGGCCAGTCTGAGCAGTTCTTC
CDR3: CASSVGRGGQSEQFF

D: TRBD1
V: TRBV6-1
J: TRBJ2-7
size: NA
DNA: TGTGCCAGCAGTTCCGAACAGGGGGCCCCCTACGAGCAGTACTTC
CDR3: CASSSEQGAPYEQYF

D: NA
V: TRBV7-2
J: TRBJ1-1
size: NA
DNA: TGTGCCAGCAGCTTAACGGGGACCACTGAAGCTTTCTTT
CDR3: CASSLTGTTEAFF

D: NA
V: TRBV19
J: TRBJ1-5
size: NA
DNA: TGTGCCAGTCTCCGGGACTTTCGCCACAATCAGCCCCAGCATTTT
CDR3: CASLRDFRHNQPQHF

D: NA
V: TRBV18
J: TRBJ1-1
size: NA
DNA: TGTGCCAGCTCAGCCGACCAGAACACTGAAGCTTTCTTT
CDR3: CASSADQNTEAFF

D: NA
V: TRBV6-1
J: TRBJ1-2
size: NA
DNA: TGTGCCAGCAGTTTTGGTCTTGGCTACACCTTC
CDR3: CASSFGLGYTF

D: NA
V: TRBV28
J: TRBJ1-2
size: once
DNA: TGTGCCGGCCGGGGGAACCGGCTTACTGGCTGCACCTTC
CDR3: CAGRGNRLTGCTF

D: NA
V: TRBV2
J: TRBJ2-7
size: NA
DNA: TGTGCCAGCAAAGAGACTACCTCTTTTTTCTCCTACGAGCAGTACTTC
CDR3: CASKETTSFFSYEQYF

D: TRBD1
V: TRBV7-2
J: TRBJ1-2
size: NA
DNA: TGTGCCAGCAGCAGACAGGGGAGTTTGTATGGCTACACCTTC
CDR3: CASSRQGSLYGYTF

D: NA
V: TRBV5-6
J: TRBJ1-2
size: few
DNA: TGTGCCAGCAGCTTTGATGGGGAGTTTAACTATGGCTACACCTTC
CDR3: CASSFDGEFNYGYTF

D: NA
V: TRBV7-9
J: TRBJ1-1
size: NA
DNA: TGTGCCAGCAGCCCACTGAACACTGAAGCTTTCTTT
CDR3: CASSPLNTEAFF

D: NA
V: TRBV6-5
J: TRBJ1-1
size: NA
DNA: TGTGCCAGCAGTTATCTTACAGGAGGAAACACTGAAGCTTTCTTT
CDR3: CASSYLTGGNTEAFF

D: TRBD2
V: TRBV7-8
J: TRBJ2-5
size: NA
DNA: TGTGCCAGCACTCGGGGGGGAAGACAAGAGACCCAGTACTTC
CDR3: CASTRGGRQETQYF

D: TRBD1
V: TRBV18
J: TRBJ1-2
size: few
DNA: TGTGCCAGCTCACCGGACAGGGGTGGGTATGGCTACACCTTC
CDR3: CASSPDRGGYGYTF

D: NA
V: TRBV2
J: TRBJ2-5
size: NA
DNA: TGTGCCAGCAGTGTAGAGGGGGGGCATGGAGAGACCCAGTACTTC
CDR3: CASSVEGGHGETQYF

D: TRBD1
V: TRBV2
J: TRBJ1-5
size: once
DNA: TGTGCCAGCAGTCAGGGGGCGGTTCAGCCCCAGCATTTT
CDR3: CASSQGAVQPQHF

D: NA
V: TRBV6-5
J: TRBJ1-6
size: NA
DNA: TGTGCCAGCCTCGCTTGGGGAGGGCGCCTCCACTTT
CDR3: CASLAWGGRLHF

D: TRBD1
V: TRBV2
J: TRBJ2-4
size: NA
DNA: TGTGCCAGCAGTTCGACAGGGGGCCGGACTAGCATTCAGTACTTC
CDR3: CASSSTGGRTSIQYF

D: NA
V: TRBV5-1
J: TRBJ2-3
size: NA
DNA: TGCGCCAGCAGCTTGGCGGGCAGAACGTCCATAGATACGCAGTATTTT
CDR3: CASSLAGRTSIDTQYF

D: TRBD1
V: TRBV7-8
J: TRBJ2-2
size: NA
DNA: TGTGCCAGCAGCCCATTGGGACAGGGAGATGCCGGGGAGCTGTTTTTT
CDR3: CASSPLGQGDAGELFF

D: TRBD1
V: TRBV28
J: TRBJ1-6
size: once
DNA: TGTGCCAGCAGTTTAGGGACAGGGGGCAGTTCACCCCTCCACTTT
CDR3: CASSLGTGGSSPLHF

D: NA
V: TRBV9
J: TRBJ2-7
size: NA
DNA: TGTGCCAGCAGCGTCGATAGTCGGTACGAGCAGTACTTC
CDR3: CASSVDSRYEQYF

D: NA
V: TRBV7-3
J: TRBJ1-3
size: NA
DNA: TGTGCCAGCAGCTTAGGCAGCTCTGGAAACACCATATATTTT
CDR3: CASSLGSSGNTIYF

D: TRBD1
V: TRBV7-6
J: TRBJ2-7
size: NA
DNA: TGTGCCAGCAGCTTAGAGGGACAGGGACCTTGGGAGCAGTACTTC
CDR3: CASSLEGQGPWEQYF

D: NA
V: TRBV28
J: TRBJ1-5
size: NA
DNA: TGTGCCAGCGAAACCAGGGTGAGACAGGGCAATCAGCCCCAGCATTTT
CDR3: CASETRVRQGNQPQHF

D: TRBD1
V: TRBV5-6
J: TRBJ1-2
size: NA
DNA: TGTGCCAGCAGATCAACCGGGACAGGGGGCCGGGGCTACACCTTC
CDR3: CASRSTGTGGRGYTF

D: TRBD1
V: TRBV6-4
J: TRBJ1-5
size: NA
DNA: TGTGCCAGCAGTGACCCCCGGGACAGGGGGCCGCAGCCCCAGCATTTT
CDR3: CASSDPRDRGPQPQHF

D: NA
V: TRBV7-9
J: TRBJ2-7
size: NA
DNA: TGTGCCAGCAGCCAAAGAGGGTACGAGCAGTACTTC
CDR3: CASSQRGYEQYF

D: NA
V: TRBV4-2
J: TRBJ1-5
size: NA
DNA: TGTGCCAGCAGCCAAGATATCCTACGGGTCCCTAGCAATCAGCCCCAGCATTTT
CDR3: CASSQDILRVPSNQPQHF

D: TRBD1
V: TRBV28
J: TRBJ1-5
size: NA
DNA: TGTGCCAGCAGGACCACAGGGGGCTATCAGCCCCAGCATTTT
CDR3: CASRTTGGYQPQHF

D: NA
V: TRBV10-1
J: TRBJ1-6
size: NA
DNA: TGCGCCAGCAGTGAGCACAGCAATAATTCACCCCTCCACTTT
CDR3: CASSEHSNNSPLHF

D: NA
V: TRBV15
J: TRBJ2-7
size: once
DNA: TGTGCCACCAGCAGGGAGGGGTCTGGGTACGAGCAGTACTTC
CDR3: CATSREGSGYEQYF